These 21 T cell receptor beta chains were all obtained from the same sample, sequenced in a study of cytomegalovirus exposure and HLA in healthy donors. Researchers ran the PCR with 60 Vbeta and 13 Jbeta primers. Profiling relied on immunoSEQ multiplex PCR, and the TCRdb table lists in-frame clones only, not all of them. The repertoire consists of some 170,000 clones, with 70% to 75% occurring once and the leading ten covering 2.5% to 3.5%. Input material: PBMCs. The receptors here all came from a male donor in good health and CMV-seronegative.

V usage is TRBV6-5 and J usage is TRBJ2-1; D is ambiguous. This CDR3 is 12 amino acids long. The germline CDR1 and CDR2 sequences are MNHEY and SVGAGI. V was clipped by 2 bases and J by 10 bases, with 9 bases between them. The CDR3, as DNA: TGTGCCAGCAGTTACCCGCCAGGAGAGCAGTTCTTC. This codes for CASSYPPGEQFF.

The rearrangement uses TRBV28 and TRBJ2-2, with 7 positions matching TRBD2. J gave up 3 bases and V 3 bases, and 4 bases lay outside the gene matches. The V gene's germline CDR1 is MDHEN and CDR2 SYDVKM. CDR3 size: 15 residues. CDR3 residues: CASSLGGGYTGELFF. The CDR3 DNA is TGTGCCAGCAGTTTGGGGGGGGGTTACACCGGGGAGCTGTTTTTT.

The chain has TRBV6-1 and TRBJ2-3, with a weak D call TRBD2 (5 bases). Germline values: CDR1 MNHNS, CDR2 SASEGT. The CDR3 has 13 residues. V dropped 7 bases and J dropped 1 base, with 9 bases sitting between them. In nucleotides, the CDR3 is TGTGCCAGCACCCCCGGGGGCACAGATACGCAGTATTTT. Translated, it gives CASTPGGTDTQYF.

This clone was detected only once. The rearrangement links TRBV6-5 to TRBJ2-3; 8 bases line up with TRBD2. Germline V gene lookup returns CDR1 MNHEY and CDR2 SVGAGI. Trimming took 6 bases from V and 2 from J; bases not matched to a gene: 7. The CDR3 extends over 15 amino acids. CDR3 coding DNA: TGTGCCAGCAGCCCGGGGGGGGTGAACACAGATACGCAGTATTTT. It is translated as CASSPGGVNTDTQYF.

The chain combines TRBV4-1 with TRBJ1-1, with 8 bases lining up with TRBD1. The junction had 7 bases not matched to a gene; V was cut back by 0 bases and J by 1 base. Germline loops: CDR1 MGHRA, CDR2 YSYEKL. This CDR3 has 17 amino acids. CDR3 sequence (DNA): TGCGCCAGCAGCCAAGATCAGGGAGGACAGGGGAACACTGAAGCTTTCTTT. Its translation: CASSQDQGGQGNTEAFF.

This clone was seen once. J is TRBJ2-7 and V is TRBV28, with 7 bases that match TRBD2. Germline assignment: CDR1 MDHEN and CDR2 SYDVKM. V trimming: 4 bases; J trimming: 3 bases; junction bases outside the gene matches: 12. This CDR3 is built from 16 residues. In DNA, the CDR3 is TGTGCCAGCAGTTCCCCCCGGGAGCGGGGAATCTACGAGCAGTACTTC. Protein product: CASSSPRERGIYEQYF.

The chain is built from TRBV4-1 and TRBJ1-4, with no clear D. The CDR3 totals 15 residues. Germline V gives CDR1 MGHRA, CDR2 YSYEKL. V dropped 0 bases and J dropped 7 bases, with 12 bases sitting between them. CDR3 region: CASSQDVSQPEKLFF. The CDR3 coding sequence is TGCGCCAGCAGCCAAGATGTATCACAGCCTGAAAAACTGTTTTTT.

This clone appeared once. The CDR3 region has the DNA TGTGCCAGCAGCAAATCCTCCGGGACTACCACAGATACGCAGTATTTT. This codes for CASSKSSGTTTDTQYF. The chain combines TRBV2 with TRBJ2-3; TRBD2 aligns across 7 bases. V was pared by 6 bases and J by 2 bases, with 11 bases of the junction left unmatched. The germline CDR1 and CDR2 sequences are SNHLY and FYNNEI. CDR3 length: 16 amino acids.

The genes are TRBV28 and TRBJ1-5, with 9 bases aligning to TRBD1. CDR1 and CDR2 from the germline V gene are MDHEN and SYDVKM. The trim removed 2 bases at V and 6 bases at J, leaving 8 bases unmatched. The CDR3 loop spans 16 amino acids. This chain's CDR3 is CASSLRTGVFGQPQHF. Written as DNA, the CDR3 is TGTGCCAGCAGTTTACGGACAGGGGTATTTGGTCAGCCCCAGCATTTT.

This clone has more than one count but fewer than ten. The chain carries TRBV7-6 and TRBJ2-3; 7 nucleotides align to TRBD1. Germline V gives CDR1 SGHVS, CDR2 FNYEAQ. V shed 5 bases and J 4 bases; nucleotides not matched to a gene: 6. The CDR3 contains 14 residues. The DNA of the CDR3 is TGTGCCAGCAGCCTGACAGGGCGCGCAGATACGCAGTATTTT. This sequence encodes CASSLTGRADTQYF. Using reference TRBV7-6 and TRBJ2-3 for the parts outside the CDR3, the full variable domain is GAGVSQSPRYKVTKRGQDVALRCDPISGHVSLYWYRQALGQGPEFLTYFNYEAQQDKSGLPNDRFSAERPEGSISTLTIQRTEQRDSAMYRCASSLTGRADTQYFGPGTRLTVL.

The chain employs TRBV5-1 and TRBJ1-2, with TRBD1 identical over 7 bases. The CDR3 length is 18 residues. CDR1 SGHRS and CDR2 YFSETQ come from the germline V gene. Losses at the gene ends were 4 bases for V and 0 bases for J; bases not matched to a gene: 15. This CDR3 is CASSNRTGQVFSNYGYTF. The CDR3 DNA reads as TGCGCCAGCAGCAACCGGACAGGCCAAGTCTTTTCTAACTATGGCTACACCTTC.

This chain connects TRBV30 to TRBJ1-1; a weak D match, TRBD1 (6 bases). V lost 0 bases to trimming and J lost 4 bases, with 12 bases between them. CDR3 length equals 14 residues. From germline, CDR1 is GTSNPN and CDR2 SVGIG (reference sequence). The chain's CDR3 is CAWSVRRGATEAFF. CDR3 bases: TGTGCCTGGAGTGTACGCAGGGGCGCCACTGAAGCTTTCTTT.

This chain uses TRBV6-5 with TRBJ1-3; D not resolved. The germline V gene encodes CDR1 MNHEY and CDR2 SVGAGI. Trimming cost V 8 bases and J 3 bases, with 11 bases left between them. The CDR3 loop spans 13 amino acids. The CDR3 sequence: CASLTAGGNTIYF. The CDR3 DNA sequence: TGTGCCAGCCTCACAGCTGGTGGAAACACCATATATTTT.

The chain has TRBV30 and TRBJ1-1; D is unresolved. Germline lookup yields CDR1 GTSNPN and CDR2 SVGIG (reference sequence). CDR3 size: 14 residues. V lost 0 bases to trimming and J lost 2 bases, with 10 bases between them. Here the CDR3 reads CAWSVLKYNTEAFF. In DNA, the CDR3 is TGTGCCTGGAGTGTACTTAAGTACAACACTGAAGCTTTCTTT.

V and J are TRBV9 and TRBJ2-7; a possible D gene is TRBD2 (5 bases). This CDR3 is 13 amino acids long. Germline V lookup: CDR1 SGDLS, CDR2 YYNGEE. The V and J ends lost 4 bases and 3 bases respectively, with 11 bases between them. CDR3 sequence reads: CASSHREDYEQYF. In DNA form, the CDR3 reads TGTGCCAGCAGCCACCGGGAAGACTACGAGCAGTACTTC. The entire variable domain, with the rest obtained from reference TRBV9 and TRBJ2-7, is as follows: DSGVTQTPKHLITATGQRVTLRCSPRSGDLSVYWYQQSLDQGLQFLIQYYNGEERAKGNILERFSAQQFPDLHSELNLSSLELGDSALYFCASSHREDYEQYFGPGTRLTVT.

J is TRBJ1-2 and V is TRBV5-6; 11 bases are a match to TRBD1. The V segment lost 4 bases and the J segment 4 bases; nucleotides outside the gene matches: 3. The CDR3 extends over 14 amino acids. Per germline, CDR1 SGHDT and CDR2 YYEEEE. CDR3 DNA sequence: TGTGCCAGCAGCCGGGACAGGGGGGCCTATGGCTACACCTTC. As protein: CASSRDRGAYGYTF.

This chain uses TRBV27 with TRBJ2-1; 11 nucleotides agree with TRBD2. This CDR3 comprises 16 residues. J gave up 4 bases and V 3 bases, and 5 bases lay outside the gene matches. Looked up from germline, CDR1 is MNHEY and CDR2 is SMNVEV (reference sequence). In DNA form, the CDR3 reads TGTGCCAGCAGTTTCGATCTAGCGGGAGGTTACAATGAGCAGTTCTTC. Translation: CASSFDLAGGYNEQFF.

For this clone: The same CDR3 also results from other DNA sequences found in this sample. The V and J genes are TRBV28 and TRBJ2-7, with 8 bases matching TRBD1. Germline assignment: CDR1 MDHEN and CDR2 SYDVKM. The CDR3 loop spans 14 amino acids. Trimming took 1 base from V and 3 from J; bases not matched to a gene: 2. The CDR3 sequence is CASSLSGGLYEQYF. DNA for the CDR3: TGTGCCAGCAGTTTATCAGGGGGCCTCTACGAGCAGTACTTC.

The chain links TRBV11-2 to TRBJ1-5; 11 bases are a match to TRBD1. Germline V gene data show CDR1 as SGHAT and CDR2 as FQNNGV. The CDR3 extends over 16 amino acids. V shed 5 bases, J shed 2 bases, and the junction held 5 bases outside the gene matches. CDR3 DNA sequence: TGTGCCAGCAGCGTAGGGACAGGGGGAGGCAATCAGCCCCAGCATTTT. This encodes CASSVGTGGGNQPQHF.

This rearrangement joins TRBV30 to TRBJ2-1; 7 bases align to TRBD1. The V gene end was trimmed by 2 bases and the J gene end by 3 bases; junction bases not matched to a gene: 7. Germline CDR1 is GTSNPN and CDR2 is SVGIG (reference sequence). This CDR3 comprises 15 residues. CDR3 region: CAWSPTGTFYNEQFF. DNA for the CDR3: TGTGCCTGGAGTCCGACAGGGACATTCTACAATGAGCAGTTCTTC.

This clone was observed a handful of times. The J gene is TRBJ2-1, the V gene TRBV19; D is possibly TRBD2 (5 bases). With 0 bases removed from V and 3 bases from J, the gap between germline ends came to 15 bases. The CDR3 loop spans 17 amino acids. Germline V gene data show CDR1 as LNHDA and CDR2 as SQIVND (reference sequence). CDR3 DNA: TGTGCCAGTAGTATAGACCTTAGCGAGGCCTTCTACAATGAGCAGTTCTTC. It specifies CASSIDLSEAFYNEQFF.